The present T cell receptor beta chain was sequenced within a study of blood T cell repertoires in COVID-19. Study in general: Some COVID-19 samples were acute and others convalescent; all came from the United States, Italy and Spain.

Original analysis: Amplified reference gene primers provided the basis for estimating nucleated cell counts. The method was immunoSEQ multiplex PCR; TCRdb's version includes in-frame clones alone and lacks a portion of them. Clonal size and the V and J genes are those of that table, whereas D and trimming came from the DNA. The sample records over 250,000 clones, approximately 85% being singletons. V lost 3 bases and J 8 bases, leaving 13 bases between the germline ends. Germline V gives CDR1 SGHVS, CDR2 FQNEAQ. The CDR3 is 13 amino acids. Sequenced: peripheral blood. The gene calls are TRBV7-8 and TRBJ1-2; D perhaps matches TRBD1 (5 bases). This receptor was obtained from an older woman with acute or convalescent COVID-19. CDR3: CASSFLREAGYTF. The DNA for the CDR3 is TGTGCCAGCAGCTTTCTCAGGGAGGCCGGCTACACCTTC.